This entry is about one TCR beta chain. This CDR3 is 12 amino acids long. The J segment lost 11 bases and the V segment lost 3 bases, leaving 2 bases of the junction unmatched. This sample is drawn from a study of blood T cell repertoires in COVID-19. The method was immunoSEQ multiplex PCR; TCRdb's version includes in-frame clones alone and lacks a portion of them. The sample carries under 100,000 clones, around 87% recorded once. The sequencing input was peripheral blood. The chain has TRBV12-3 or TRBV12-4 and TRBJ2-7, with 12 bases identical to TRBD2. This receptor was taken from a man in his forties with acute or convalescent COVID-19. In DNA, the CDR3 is TGTGCCAGCAGTTTGACTAGCGGGAGTAAGTACTTC. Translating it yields CASSLTSGSKYF.